These T cell receptor beta chains were read from a single sample in a study of T-cell memory formation after mild COVID-19. TCRdb re-analysed the 5' RACE reads in MiXCR, keeping a single row per CDR3 protein. Of 300,000 to 400,000 distinct CDR3 sequences listed, approximately 15% are singletons. Sequenced material: PBMCs or a T cell subset sorted from them (not recorded which). The receptors stem from a man aged 18 to 35 who had mild COVID-19 (a few samples of this study predate the infection). Cell type and time point are not known. CDR3s leave out the opening cysteine and the closing phenylalanine or tryptophan. D genes are given only for firm matches.

j_call,d_call,v_call,cdr3_length,cdr3_aa
TRBJ1-1,TRBD1,TRBV4-1,12,ASSQGPGGTEAF
TRBJ2-6,NA,TRBV20-1,15,SARDQQGRSGANVLT
TRBJ2-2,NA,TRBV4-1,11,ASSPQGIGELF
TRBJ2-3,NA,TRBV5-1,12,ASSLGHSVDTQY
TRBJ2-1,NA,TRBV6-6,11,ASSYNREVEQF
TRBJ2-3,TRBD2,TRBV6-5,15,ASSYLSSGGPKDTQY
TRBJ2-5,NA,TRBV6-5,11,ASSPVVRETQY
TRBJ2-2,NA,TRBV2,12,ASSESTRAGELF
TRBJ2-3,TRBD2,TRBV20-1,13,SAYHSGGGTDTQY
TRBJ1-2,NA,TRBV4-1,12,ASSPPRTVSGYT
TRBJ1-1,TRBD1,TRBV2,11,ASRQGPSTEAF
TRBJ2-3,NA,TRBV7-2,12,ASSPQGSTDTQY
TRBJ2-3,NA,TRBV4-3,12,ASSRFNGADTQY
TRBJ1-4,NA,TRBV15,13,ATSRDKGWDEKLF
TRBJ2-2,TRBD2,TRBV7-9,13,ASSLPGGNGGELF
TRBJ1-6,NA,TRBV7-9,12,ASSLGEGYSPLH
TRBJ2-2,NA,TRBV5-1,11,ASSFASGGELF
TRBJ2-3,NA,TRBV6-2/TRBV6-3,10,ASSYPEGTGY
TRBJ2-1,NA,TRBV5-1,11,ASSLTGLWEQF
TRBJ1-2,NA,TRBV2,12,ASSEQGNWDGYT
TRBJ2-7,TRBD2,TRBV7-9,15,ASSRGLASTYRGEQY
TRBJ2-3,NA,TRBV3-1,11,ASSLPGTGTQY
TRBJ2-1,TRBD2,TRBV5-1,12,ASSSGGSGLEQF
TRBJ1-6,NA,TRBV7-2,12,ASSLVGIGSPLH
TRBJ2-1,NA,TRBV7-8,11,ASGGSPYNEQF
TRBJ1-2,NA,TRBV10-3,12,AISETGPLHGYT
TRBJ1-1,NA,TRBV11-2,14,ASSLVADGMNTEAF
TRBJ2-5,TRBD2,TRBV7-9,11,ASSSSGRETQY
TRBJ2-1,TRBD2,TRBV13,14,ASSGALAGRYNEQF
TRBJ1-1,NA,TRBV5-6,12,ASSLLGQNTEAF
TRBJ2-3,TRBD1,TRBV10-3,13,ATLTGDNGGDTQY
TRBJ2-7,TRBD1,TRBV10-2,11,ASSLDREYEQY
TRBJ1-5,NA,TRBV6-2/TRBV6-3,12,ASSTTGFDQPQH
TRBJ1-5,TRBD1,TRBV9,13,ASSETGDSNQPQH
TRBJ2-7,TRBD1,TRBV27,14,ASSFFGTGYTYEQY
TRBJ1-2,NA,TRBV20-1,11,SARDGGNYGYT
TRBJ1-1,NA,TRBV28,11,ASRRGGGTEAF
TRBJ1-2,NA,TRBV7-2,11,ASRGAQLGGYT
TRBJ2-3,NA,TRBV5-1,12,ASSLPTGPDTQY
TRBJ2-3,TRBD2,TRBV11-2,14,ASSLAGGRSTDTQY
TRBJ2-5,NA,TRBV20-1,13,SARRGGTAQETQY
TRBJ2-3,NA,TRBV12-3/TRBV12-4,10,ASSFRGDTGY
TRBJ1-4,TRBD1,TRBV5-1,13,ASSYMTGGREKLF
TRBJ1-2,NA,TRBV6-5,11,ASSAPSPRGYT
TRBJ1-2,NA,TRBV4-1,13,ASSQTTETNYGYT